This T cell receptor beta chain appears in the sequencing data of a study of beta chain features in type 1 diabetes. As for the study in general: No patient-donor differences in age, gender, total cells or subset yield.

Whole-study findings and limits: PCR, the amplification step, might favor shorter templates, equally in patients and controls. Moderate yet significant TCRB CDR3 shortening was seen in Type 1 diabetes patients in all four CD4+ subsets.

Since all of the isolated RNA was reverse transcribed, expressed TCRB transcripts were what got sequenced. The method was immunoSEQ multiplex PCR; TCRdb's version includes in-frame clones alone and lacks a portion of them. The repertoire includes around 340,000 clones, less than 10% of them detected once, and 0.44% sits in the top ten. Comments on this clone: Its target is not known.

Germline-derived CDR1 and CDR2 are SGHRS and YFSETQ. V shed 4 bases, J shed 7 bases, and the junction held 4 bases outside the gene matches. The CDR3 is 15 amino acids. This clonotype was sampled from a woman between 18 and 29 years old in good health. This chain connects TRBV5-1 to TRBJ2-2; TRBD2 matches 13 bases. Material: central memory CD4+ T cells from blood. The CDR3 is CASSPGLAGHGELFF. The CDR3 DNA sequence: TGCGCCAGCAGCCCGGGACTAGCGGGACACGGGGAGCTGTTTTTT. The complete variable domain, with remaining parts taken from reference TRBV5-1 and TRBJ2-2, reads KAGVTQTPRYLIKTRGQQVTLSCSPISGHRSVSWYQQTPGQGLQFLFEYFSETQRNKGNFPGRFSGRQFSNSRSEMNVSTLELGDSALYLCASSPGLAGHGELFFGEGSRLTVL.